This T cell receptor (beta chain) was sequenced during a study of PD-L1 blockade in urothelial cancer. Study-wide results and caveats: Better survival was forecast by a pretreatment blood TCR clonality below the median.

Synthetic spike-ins, TCR analog templates, were added into each PCR. Profiled with immunoSEQ multiplex PCR; TCRdb holds only in-frame clones, not every one. The sample carries approximately 72,000 clones, around 87% recorded once. This CDR3 comprises 14 residues. J was trimmed by 5 bases and V by 6 bases; bases with no gene match: 5. Germline V gives CDR1 SNHLY, CDR2 FYNNEI. Turning to this clone: Its antigen is as yet unknown.

Time point indicated: pretreatment peripheral blood. The number of samples from each patient was between 1 and 8, taken pretreatment and on-treatment. The sequencing used PBMCs, collected around atezolizumab (anti-PD-L1) treatment. This sequence joins TRBV2 and TRBJ2-5; 11 positions agree with TRBD1. This receptor was identified in a man between 60 and 75 years old with urothelial cancer. CDR3 sequence (DNA): TGTGCCAGCAGCCTGGACAGGGGGCTGGAGACCCAGTACTTC. It is translated as CASSLDRGLETQYF.